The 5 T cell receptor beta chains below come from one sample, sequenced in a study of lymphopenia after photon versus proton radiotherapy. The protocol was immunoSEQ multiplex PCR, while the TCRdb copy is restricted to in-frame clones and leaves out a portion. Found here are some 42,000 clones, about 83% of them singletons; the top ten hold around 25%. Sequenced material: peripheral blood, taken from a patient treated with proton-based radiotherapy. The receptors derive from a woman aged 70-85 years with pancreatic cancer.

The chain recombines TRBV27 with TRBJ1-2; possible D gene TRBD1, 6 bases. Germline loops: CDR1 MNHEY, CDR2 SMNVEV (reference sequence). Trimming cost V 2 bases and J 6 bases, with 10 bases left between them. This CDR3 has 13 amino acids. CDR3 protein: CASSLTGPNGYTF. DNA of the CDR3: TGTGCCAGCAGTTTAACAGGGCCAAATGGCTACACCTTC.

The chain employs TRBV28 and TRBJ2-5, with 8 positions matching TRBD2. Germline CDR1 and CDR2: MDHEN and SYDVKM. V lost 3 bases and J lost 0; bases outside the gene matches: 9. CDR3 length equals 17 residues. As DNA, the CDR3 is TGTGCCAGCAGTTTGTCGGTAGCGGGACCCTACCAAGAGACCCAGTACTTC. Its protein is CASSLSVAGPYQETQYF. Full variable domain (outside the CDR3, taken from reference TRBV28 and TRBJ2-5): DVKVTQSSRYLVKRTGEKVFLECVQDMDHENMFWYRQDPGLGLRLIYFSYDVKMKEKGDIPEGYSVSREKKERFSLILESASTNQTSMYLCASSLSVAGPYQETQYFGPGTRLLVL.

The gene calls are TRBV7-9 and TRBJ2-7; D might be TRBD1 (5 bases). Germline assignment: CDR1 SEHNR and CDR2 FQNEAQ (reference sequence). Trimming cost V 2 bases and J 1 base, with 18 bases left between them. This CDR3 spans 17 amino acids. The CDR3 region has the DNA TGTGCCAGCAGCTTATCCCCATTGGCAGGGCCGTCCTACGAGCAGTACTTC. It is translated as CASSLSPLAGPSYEQYF.

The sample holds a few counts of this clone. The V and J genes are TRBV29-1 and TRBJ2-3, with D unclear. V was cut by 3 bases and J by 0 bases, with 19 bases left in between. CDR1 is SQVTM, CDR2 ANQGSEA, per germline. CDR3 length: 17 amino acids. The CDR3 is CSVEDSWATSSTDTQYF. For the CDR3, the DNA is TGCAGCGTTGAGGATTCGTGGGCGACTTCTAGCACAGATACGCAGTATTTT.

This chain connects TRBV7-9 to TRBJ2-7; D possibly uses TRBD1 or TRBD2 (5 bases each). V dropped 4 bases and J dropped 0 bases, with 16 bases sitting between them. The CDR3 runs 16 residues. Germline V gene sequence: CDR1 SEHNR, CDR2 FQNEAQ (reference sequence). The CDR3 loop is CASSSQMGPSSYEQYF. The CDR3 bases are TGTGCCAGCAGCTCGCAAATGGGACCTAGCTCCTACGAGCAGTACTTC.